The 10 T cell receptor beta chains presented below share a single source sample, sequenced in a study of shared clonotypes between healthy human individuals. Assay: immunoSEQ multiplex PCR; the TCRdb copy retains only in-frame clones and omits some. This table has over 1.4 million clones, more than 95% appearing once. Sequencing was performed on naive CD4+ T cells sorted from blood. Subset described: CD45RA+ positively selected. These TCRs come from a man under 40 in good health.

This clone was observed once. The V and J genes are TRBV25-1 and TRBJ1-4; D may be TRBD1 (6 bases). Per the germline V gene, CDR1 is MGHDK and CDR2 is SYGVNS. The CDR3 consists of 13 residues. The V end lost 4 bases, the J end lost 8 bases, and 11 bases lay between the germline ends. The CDR3 spells CASSGTVPEKLFF. CDR3 bases: TGTGCCAGCAGTGGGACAGTCCCCGAAAAACTGTTTTTT.

This clone was seen once. The V and J genes are TRBV28 and TRBJ2-1, with D perhaps TRBD1 (8 bases). The V end was cut by 10 bases, the J end by 15 bases, with 19 bases between. This CDR3 has 11 residues. Germline CDR1 reads MDHEN; CDR2 reads SYDVKM. The CDR3 bases are TGTGCCACCTTCCGGGGGGACAGGACGTTCTTC. Translated: CATFRGDRTFF.

The CDR3 spells CSVELAKDTDTQYF. The CDR3 coding sequence is TGCAGCGTTGAACTCGCGAAGGACACAGATACGCAGTATTTT. V is TRBV29-1 and J is TRBJ2-3, with no clear D. Germline CDR1 SQVTM, CDR2 ANQGSEA. With 2 bases removed from V and 2 bases from J, the gap between germline ends came to 11 bases. The CDR3 has 14 amino acids.

The chain is built from TRBV5-4 and TRBJ2-7; tentatively, D is TRBD1 (5 bases). CDR3 size: 15 residues. Germline CDR1 reads SGHNT; CDR2 reads YYREEE (reference sequence). V lost 4 bases, J lost 5 bases, and 19 bases lay in between. As DNA, the CDR3 is TGTGCCAGCAGCCCGACCTCAGACAGTCACAACGAGCAGTACTTC. Amino acid sequence: CASSPTSDSHNEQYF.

The genes are TRBV5-4 and TRBJ2-7, with 12 bases aligning to TRBD1. V gave up 0 bases and J gave up 7 bases; unmatched junction bases: 8. From germline, CDR1 is SGHNT and CDR2 YYREEE (reference sequence). The CDR3 length is 16 residues. CDR3 region: CASSLAGTGGWDEQYF. CDR3 in DNA: TGTGCCAGCAGCTTGGCTGGGACAGGGGGCTGGGATGAGCAGTACTTC.

The chain couples TRBV10-3 to TRBJ2-1; D is unclear. Germline loops: CDR1 ENHRY, CDR2 SYGVKD. Trimming removed 4 bases at V and 5 bases at J, with 9 bases between. The CDR3 loop spans 13 amino acids. The CDR3 nucleotides are TGTGCCATCAGTGGGCCCATCAACAATGAGCAGTTCTTC. Translation: CAISGPINNEQFF.

The V gene is TRBV5-1, the J gene TRBJ2-7; D possibly corresponds to TRBD2 (5 bases). Germline V gene lookup returns CDR1 SGHRS and CDR2 YFSETQ. V lost 0 bases, J lost 3 bases, and 16 bases lay in between. The CDR3 runs 16 residues. The CDR3 spells CASSLAGNDPLYEQYF. The CDR3 region has the DNA TGCGCCAGCAGCTTGGCCGGGAACGACCCCCTCTACGAGCAGTACTTC.

The chain is built from TRBV5-1 and TRBJ2-5, with 10 bases matching TRBD1. CDR1 SGHRS and CDR2 YFSETQ come from the germline V gene. J gave up 1 base and V 1 base, and 4 bases lay outside the gene matches. The CDR3 is made up of 16 amino acids. CDR3 in DNA: TGCGCCAGCAGCTTGTGGGGACAGGGGTCCCAAGAGACCCAGTACTTC. Encoded protein: CASSLWGQGSQETQYF.

The chain employs TRBV5-1 and TRBJ1-2, with D unclear. Germline lookup yields CDR1 SGHRS and CDR2 YFSETQ. The CDR3 sequence is 15 residues long. Trimming left V 6 bases short and J 2 bases short, with 17 bases between. The CDR3 reads CASTRDPGRNYGYTF. CDR3 coding DNA: TGCGCCAGCACCCGTGACCCCGGCAGGAACTATGGCTACACCTTC.

The chain joins TRBV11-2 to TRBJ2-7, with 11 bases lining up with TRBD2. The ends lost 3 bases at V and 5 bases at J; junction bases unmatched: 9. Per the germline V gene, CDR1 is SGHAT and CDR2 is FQNNGV. The CDR3 runs 16 residues. The CDR3 loop reads CASSFIAGGPKDEQYF. The CDR3 coding sequence is TGTGCCAGCAGCTTTATAGCGGGAGGGCCGAAGGACGAGCAGTACTTC.